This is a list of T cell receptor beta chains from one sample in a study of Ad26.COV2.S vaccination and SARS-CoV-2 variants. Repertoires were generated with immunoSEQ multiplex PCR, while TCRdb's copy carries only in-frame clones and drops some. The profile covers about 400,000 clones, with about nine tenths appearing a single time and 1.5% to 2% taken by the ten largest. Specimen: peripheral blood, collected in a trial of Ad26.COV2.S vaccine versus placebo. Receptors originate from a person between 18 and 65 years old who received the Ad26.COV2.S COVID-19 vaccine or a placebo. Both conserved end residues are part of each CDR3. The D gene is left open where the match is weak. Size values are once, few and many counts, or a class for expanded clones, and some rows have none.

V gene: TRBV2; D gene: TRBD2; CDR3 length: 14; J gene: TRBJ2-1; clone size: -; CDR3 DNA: TGTGCCAGCAGTGAGGAGGTAGCGGGTGGTGAGCAGTTCTTC; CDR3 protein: CASSEEVAGGEQFF
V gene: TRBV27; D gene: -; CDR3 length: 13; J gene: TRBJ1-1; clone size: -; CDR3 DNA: TGTGCCAGCGGCCGGGCCCTTGGCGCTGAAGCTTTCTTT; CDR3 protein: CASGRALGAEAFF
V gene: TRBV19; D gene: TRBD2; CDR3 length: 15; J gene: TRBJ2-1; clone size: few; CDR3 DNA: TGTGCCAGTAGTACGGGACTAGCGGTAAACAATGAGCAGTTCTTC; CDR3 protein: CASSTGLAVNNEQFF
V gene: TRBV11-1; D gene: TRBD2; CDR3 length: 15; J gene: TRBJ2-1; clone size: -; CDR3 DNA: TGTGCCAGCAGCCCCCGGTTTGAGGGAGGGAATGAGCAGTTCTTC; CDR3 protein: CASSPRFEGGNEQFF
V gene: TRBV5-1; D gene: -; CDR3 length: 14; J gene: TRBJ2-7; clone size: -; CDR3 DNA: TGCGCCAGCAGCTTGGTCGCCCGACAGTACGAGCAGTACTTC; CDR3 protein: CASSLVARQYEQYF
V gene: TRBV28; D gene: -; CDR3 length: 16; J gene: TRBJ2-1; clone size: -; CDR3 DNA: TGTGCCAGCAGTTTATCTGGGACGGGCCCCTACAATGAGCAGTTCTTC; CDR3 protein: CASSLSGTGPYNEQFF
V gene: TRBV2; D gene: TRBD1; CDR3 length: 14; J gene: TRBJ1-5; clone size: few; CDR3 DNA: TGTGCCAGCAGCAGAGGGACAGGGCGGGGGCCCCAGCATTTT; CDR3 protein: CASSRGTGRGPQHF
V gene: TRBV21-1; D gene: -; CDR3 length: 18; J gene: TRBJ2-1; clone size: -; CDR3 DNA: TGTGCCAGCAGCAAAGCGCTTGGTTCAGGGAGCTCCTACAATGAGCAGTTCTTC; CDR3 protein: CASSKALGSGSSYNEQFF
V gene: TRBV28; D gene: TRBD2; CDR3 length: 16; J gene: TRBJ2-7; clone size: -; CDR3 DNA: TGTGCCAGCAGTTTAGCCCAGGCGGGAGGGCCTCGCGAGCAGTACTTC; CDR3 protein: CASSLAQAGGPREQYF
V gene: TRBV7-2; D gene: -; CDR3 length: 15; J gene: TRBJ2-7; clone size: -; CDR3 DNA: TGTGCCAGCAGCTTACAGGCCATGAGCTCCTACGAGCAGTACTTC; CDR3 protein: CASSLQAMSSYEQYF
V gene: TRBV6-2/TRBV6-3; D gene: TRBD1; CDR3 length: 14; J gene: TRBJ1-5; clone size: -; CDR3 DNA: TGTGCCAGCGGTTTGCAGACAGGGAATCAGCCCCAGCATTTT; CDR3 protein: CASGLQTGNQPQHF
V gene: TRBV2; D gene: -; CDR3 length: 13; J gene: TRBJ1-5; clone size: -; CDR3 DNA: TGTGCCAGCAGTGACACAGTTAATCAGCCCCAGCATTTT; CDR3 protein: CASSDTVNQPQHF
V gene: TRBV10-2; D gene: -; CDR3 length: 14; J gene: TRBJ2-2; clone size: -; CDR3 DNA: TGCGCCAGCAGTGTCACAGGGGGGGGCGGGGAGCTGTTTTTT; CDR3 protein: CASSVTGGGGELFF
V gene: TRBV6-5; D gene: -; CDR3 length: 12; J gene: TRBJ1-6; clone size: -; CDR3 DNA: TGTGCCACCCGCTCCGTCAATTCACCCCTCCACTTT; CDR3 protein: CATRSVNSPLHF
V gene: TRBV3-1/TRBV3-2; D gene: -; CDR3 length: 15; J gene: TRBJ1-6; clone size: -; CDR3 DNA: TGTGCCAGCAGCCCAGGTGGGGCTCGGGCTTCACCCCTCCACTTT; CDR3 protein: CASSPGGARASPLHF
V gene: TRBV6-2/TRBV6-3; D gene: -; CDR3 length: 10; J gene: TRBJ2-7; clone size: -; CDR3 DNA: TGTGCCAGCAGTTCGGGCGAGCAGTACTTC; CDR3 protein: CASSSGEQYF
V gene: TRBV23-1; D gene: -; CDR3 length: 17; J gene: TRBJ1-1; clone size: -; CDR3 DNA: TGCGCCAGCAGTCAACATAGAGGTGGACGGTCGGACACTGAAGCTTTCTTT; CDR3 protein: CASSQHRGGRSDTEAFF
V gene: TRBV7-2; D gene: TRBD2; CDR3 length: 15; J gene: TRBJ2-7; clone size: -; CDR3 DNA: TGTGCCAGCAGCTTTGCGGGAGGGCCTTTCAACGAGCAGTACTTC; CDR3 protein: CASSFAGGPFNEQYF
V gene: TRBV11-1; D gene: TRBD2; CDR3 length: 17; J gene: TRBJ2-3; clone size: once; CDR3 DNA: TGTGCCAGCAGCTTAGCGGGACTAGCGACTAGCACAGATACGCAGTATTTT; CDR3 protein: CASSLAGLATSTDTQYF
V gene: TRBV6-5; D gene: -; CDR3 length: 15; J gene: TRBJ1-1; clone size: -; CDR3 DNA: TGTGCCAGCAGACCGCCCGATAATATGAACACTGAAGCTTTCTTT; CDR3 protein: CASRPPDNMNTEAFF
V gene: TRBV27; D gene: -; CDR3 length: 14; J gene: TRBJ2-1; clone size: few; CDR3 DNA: TGTGCCAGCAGTTCCGTGGGATACGAGAATGAGCAGTTCTTC; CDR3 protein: CASSSVGYENEQFF
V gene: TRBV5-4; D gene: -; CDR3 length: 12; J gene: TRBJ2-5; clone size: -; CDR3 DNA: TGTGCCAGCAGCTCCAGGGGAGAGACCCAGTACTTC; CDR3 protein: CASSSRGETQYF
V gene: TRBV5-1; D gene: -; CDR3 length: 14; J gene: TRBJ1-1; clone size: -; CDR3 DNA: TGCGCCAGCACCCTGGACAGTTCGACCACTGAAGCTTTCTTT; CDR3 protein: CASTLDSSTTEAFF
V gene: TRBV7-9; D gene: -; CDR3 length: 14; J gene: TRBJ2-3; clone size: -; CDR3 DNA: TGTGCCAGCAGCTTAGAGGCGCGGCGGGAAACGCAGTATTTT; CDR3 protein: CASSLEARRETQYF
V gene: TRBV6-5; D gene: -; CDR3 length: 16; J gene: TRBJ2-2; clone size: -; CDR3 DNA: TGTGCCAGCAGTTACTACGGACAGACGTCCCCCGGGGAGCTGTTTTTT; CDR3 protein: CASSYYGQTSPGELFF
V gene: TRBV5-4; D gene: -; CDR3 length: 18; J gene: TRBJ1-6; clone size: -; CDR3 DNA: TGTGCCAGCAGCAGGAAAATGGGGCGGAGCTCCTATAATTCACCCCTCCACTTT; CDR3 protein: CASSRKMGRSSYNSPLHF
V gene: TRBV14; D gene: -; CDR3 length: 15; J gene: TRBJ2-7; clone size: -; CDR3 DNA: TGTGCCAGCAGCCAAGTGAGTGGGAGCTCCTACGAGCAGTACTTC; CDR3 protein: CASSQVSGSSYEQYF
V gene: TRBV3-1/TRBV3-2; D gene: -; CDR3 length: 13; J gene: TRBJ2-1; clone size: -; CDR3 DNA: TGTGCCAGCAGCGCTAGTACGTCCAATGAGCAGTTCTTC; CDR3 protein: CASSASTSNEQFF
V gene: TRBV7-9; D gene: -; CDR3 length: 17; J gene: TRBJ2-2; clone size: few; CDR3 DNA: TGTGCCAGCAGCTTAGCGTCTTGGTCCTTAAACACCGGGGAGCTGTTTTTT; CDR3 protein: CASSLASWSLNTGELFF
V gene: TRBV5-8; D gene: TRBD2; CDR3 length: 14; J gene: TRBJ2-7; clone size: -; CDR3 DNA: TGTGCCAGCAGCTTAAGCGGGGGCCTCGGGGAGCAGTACTTC; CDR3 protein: CASSLSGGLGEQYF
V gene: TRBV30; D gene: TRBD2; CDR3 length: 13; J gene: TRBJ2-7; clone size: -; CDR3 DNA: TGTGCCTGGAGAGGGACTAGCTCCTACGAGCAGTACTTC; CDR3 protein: CAWRGTSSYEQYF
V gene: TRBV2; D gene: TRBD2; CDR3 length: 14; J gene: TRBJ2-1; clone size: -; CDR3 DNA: TGTGCCAGCAGGGGGAGCGGGAGGGCAGGTGAGCAGTTCTTC; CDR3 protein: CASRGSGRAGEQFF
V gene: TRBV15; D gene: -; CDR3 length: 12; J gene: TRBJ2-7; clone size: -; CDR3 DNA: TGTGCCACCAGCAGAGACGGCTACGAGCAGTACTTC; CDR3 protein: CATSRDGYEQYF
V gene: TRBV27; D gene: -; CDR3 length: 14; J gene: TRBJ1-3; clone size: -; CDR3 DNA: TGTGCCAGCGGGTTGGGGGGATCTGGAAACACCATATATTTT; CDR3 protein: CASGLGGSGNTIYF
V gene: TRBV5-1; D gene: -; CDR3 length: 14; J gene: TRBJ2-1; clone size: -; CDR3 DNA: TGCGCCAGCAGCCCGGGCCCCCCAGAATTGGAGCAGTTCTTC; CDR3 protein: CASSPGPPELEQFF